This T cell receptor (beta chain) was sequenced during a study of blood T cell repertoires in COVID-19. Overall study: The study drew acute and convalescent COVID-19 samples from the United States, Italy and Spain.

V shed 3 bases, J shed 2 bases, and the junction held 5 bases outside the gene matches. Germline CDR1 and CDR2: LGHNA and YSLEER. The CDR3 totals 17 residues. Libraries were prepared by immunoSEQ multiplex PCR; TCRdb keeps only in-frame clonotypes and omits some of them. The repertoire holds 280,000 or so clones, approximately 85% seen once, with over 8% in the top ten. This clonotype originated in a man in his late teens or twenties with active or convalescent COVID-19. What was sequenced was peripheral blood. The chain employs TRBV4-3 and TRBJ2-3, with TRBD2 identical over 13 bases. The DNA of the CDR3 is TGCGCCAGCAGCCACCGACTAGCGGGGGGCTCCACAGATACGCAGTATTTT. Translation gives CASSHRLAGGSTDTQYF.